The present entry profiles one TCR beta chain with its context. TCRdb's copy holds only in-frame clones and misses some; the assay was immunoSEQ multiplex PCR. Of some 260,000 clones in the sample, around 90% are singletons; the top ten hold about 6.9%. This entry is derived from a study of blood T cell repertoires in COVID-19. Study overall: The cDNA or gDNA used as material had been derived from T cells, B-cell-depleted T cells, or PBMCs.

CDR3 length: 15 residues. The germline CDR1 and CDR2 sequences are SGHTA and FQGTGA. V dropped 4 bases and J dropped 6; count of bases not matched to a gene: 2. The sample consisted of PBMCs or T cells enriched from blood (not recorded which). The V call is TRBV7-3, the J call TRBJ2-3; 15 bases map to TRBD2. This TCR was recovered from a woman under 40 with acute COVID-19. CDR3 DNA sequence: TGTGCCAGCAGCTCCGGACTAGCGGGAGGGGATACGCAGTATTTT. The encoded protein is CASSSGLAGGDTQYF.